Following are 12 T cell receptor beta chains from one sample sequenced in a study of T cell clonotyping in hematopoietic cell transplantation. Assay used: immunoSEQ multiplex PCR; TCRdb lists only in-frame clones, some missing. In the table there are more than 25,000 clones, about 92% of which are singletons. Regarding time point: recipient sample about 28 days before transplant, after cytoreduction. This specimen was peripheral blood mononuclear cells, taken before stem cell transplant. Source of these receptors: a man aged 45-60 years with acute myeloid leukemia. Some clones in this sample may be carry-over from other donors' samples.

This sequence joins TRBV20-1 and TRBJ1-6; D gene unclear. Germline assignment: CDR1 DFQATT and CDR2 SNEGSKA (reference sequence). The CDR3 loop spans 11 amino acids. V lost 1 base to trimming and J lost 16 bases, with 11 bases between them. The chain's CDR3 is CSARGWGGLHF. CDR3 in DNA: TGCAGTGCTAGAGGGTGGGGTGGGCTCCACTTT.

The J gene is TRBJ1-5, the V gene TRBV19; D is ambiguous. Between the trimmed V and J ends, which lost 2 bases and 4 bases, there was a span of 6 bases. Germline-derived CDR1 and CDR2 are LNHDA and SQIVND (reference sequence). The CDR3 loop spans 13 amino acids. As DNA, the CDR3 is TGTGCCAGTAGTATATCCGGGAATCAGCCCCAGCATTTT. This codes for CASSISGNQPQHF.

V usage is TRBV29-1 and J usage is TRBJ2-3; 7 bases are shared with TRBD1. Germline CDR1 and CDR2: SQVTM and ANQGSEA. J lost 9 bases, V lost 1 base, and 7 bases had no gene match. The CDR3 spans 13 residues. The DNA of the CDR3 is TGCAGCGTTGAAGGACAGGGTGAAAGGACGCAGTATTTT. Its translation is CSVEGQGERTQYF.

The V gene is TRBV6-5, the J gene TRBJ1-2; perhaps TRBD1 as D (5 bases). This CDR3 has 13 amino acids. Germline CDR1 is MNHEY and CDR2 is SVGAGI. With 6 bases removed from V and 3 bases from J, the gap between germline ends came to 11 bases. For the CDR3, the DNA is TGTGCCAGCAGAACTATGGGGGACTATGGCTACACCTTC. As protein: CASRTMGDYGYTF.

This chain links TRBV5-6 with TRBJ2-5, with 12 bases identical to TRBD2. Germline CDR1 and CDR2: SGHDT and YYEEEE. J was trimmed by 3 bases and V by 5 bases; bases with no gene match: 5. The CDR3 runs to 15 residues. CDR3 amino acids: CASRPTSGGKETQYF. The CDR3 DNA reads TGTGCCAGCAGGCCGACTAGCGGGGGAAAAGAGACCCAGTACTTC.

This clone was detected a few times. The chain uses TRBV2 and TRBJ1-1; D not certain. Trimming shortened V by 1 base and J by 8 bases, and 14 bases separated the two germline ends. Germline V gives CDR1 SNHLY, CDR2 FYNNEI. The CDR3 has 14 residues. CDR3 region: CASSEGRTAREAFF. In DNA form, the CDR3 reads TGTGCCAGCAGTGAAGGCCGGACTGCTCGGGAAGCTTTCTTT.

This chain uses TRBV7-2 with TRBJ2-4; 14 nucleotides agree with TRBD2. Germline V gene data show CDR1 as SGHTA and CDR2 as FQGNSA. J gave up 0 bases and V 4 bases, and 5 bases lay outside the gene matches. This CDR3 has 18 amino acids. This CDR3 is CASSSPGLAGVAKNIQYF. As DNA, the CDR3 is TGTGCCAGCAGCTCGCCGGGACTAGCGGGGGTAGCCAAAAACATTCAGTACTTC.

The chain employs TRBV11-3 and TRBJ2-5, with TRBD2 matching over 9 bases. The V gene end was trimmed by 5 bases and the J gene end by 3 bases; junction bases not matched to a gene: 7. The CDR3 runs 15 residues. Germline V gives CDR1 SGHNT, CDR2 YENEEA. The CDR3, as DNA: TGTGCCAGCAGCGGTAGCGGGAGCGGGAAAGAGACCCAGTACTTC. This codes for CASSGSGSGKETQYF.

The V call is TRBV28, the J call TRBJ1-4; TRBD1 matches 10 bases. This CDR3 has 15 residues. V lost 3 bases and J lost 7; bases outside the gene matches: 5. Germline-derived CDR1 and CDR2 are MDHEN and SYDVKM. The CDR3 coding sequence is TGTGCCAGCAGTTTGGTAGGACAGGGGGTTGAAAAACTGTTTTTT. It translates to CASSLVGQGVEKLFF. Complete variable domain (other parts from reference TRBV28 and TRBJ1-4): DVKVTQSSRYLVKRTGEKVFLECVQDMDHENMFWYRQDPGLGLRLIYFSYDVKMKEKGDIPEGYSVSREKKERFSLILESASTNQTSMYLCASSLVGQGVEKLFFGSGTQLSVL.

The genes are TRBV28 and TRBJ1-2; TRBD1 matches at 9 bases. V was pared by 6 bases and J by 8 bases, with 4 bases of the junction left unmatched. From germline, CDR1 is MDHEN and CDR2 SYDVKM. The CDR3 loop spans 12 amino acids. The CDR3 region is CASRTGGKGYTF. The CDR3 nucleotides read TGTGCCAGCAGGACAGGGGGGAAGGGCTACACCTTC.

CDR3 coding DNA: TGTGCCAGCAGCTGGCCCGGGGGGCGCAGGGCCGGGGAGCTGTTTTTT. Its protein is CASSWPGGRRAGELFF. The chain couples TRBV7-8 to TRBJ2-2; TRBD2 might be the D (7 bases). There are 16 residues in the CDR3. Germline V lookup: CDR1 SGHVS, CDR2 FQNEAQ. V was shortened by 4 bases and J by 6 bases, with 18 bases between the two germline ends.

The chain combines TRBV28 with TRBJ2-3; no definite D call. Germline V lookup: CDR1 MDHEN, CDR2 SYDVKM. This CDR3 has 13 residues. V was clipped by 3 bases and J by 3 bases, with 7 bases between them. CDR3 amino acids: CASSLDPTDTQYF. In DNA, the CDR3 is TGTGCCAGCAGTTTGGACCCGACAGATACGCAGTATTTT.